This TCR beta chain stems from a study of shared clonotypes between healthy human individuals. Assay: immunoSEQ multiplex PCR; the TCRdb copy retains only in-frame clones and omits some. Of about 100,000 clones listed, almost 70% are singletons. Germline values: CDR1 SGHDN, CDR2 FVKESK. Losses at the gene ends were 4 bases for V and 2 bases for J; bases not matched to a gene: 8. This CDR3 has 15 amino acids. In this sample, this clone turned up once. What was sequenced was memory CD8+ T cells sorted from blood. The subset: CD45RO+ cells pooled with CCR7-negative TemRA cells. The clonotype originates from a man under 40 in good health. The V and J genes are TRBV14 and TRBJ2-7, with 7 bases lining up with TRBD1. In DNA, the CDR3 is TGTGCCAGCAGCCGGCGCAGGGGGAATCCCTACGAGCAGTACTTC. Translating gives CASSRRRGNPYEQYF.